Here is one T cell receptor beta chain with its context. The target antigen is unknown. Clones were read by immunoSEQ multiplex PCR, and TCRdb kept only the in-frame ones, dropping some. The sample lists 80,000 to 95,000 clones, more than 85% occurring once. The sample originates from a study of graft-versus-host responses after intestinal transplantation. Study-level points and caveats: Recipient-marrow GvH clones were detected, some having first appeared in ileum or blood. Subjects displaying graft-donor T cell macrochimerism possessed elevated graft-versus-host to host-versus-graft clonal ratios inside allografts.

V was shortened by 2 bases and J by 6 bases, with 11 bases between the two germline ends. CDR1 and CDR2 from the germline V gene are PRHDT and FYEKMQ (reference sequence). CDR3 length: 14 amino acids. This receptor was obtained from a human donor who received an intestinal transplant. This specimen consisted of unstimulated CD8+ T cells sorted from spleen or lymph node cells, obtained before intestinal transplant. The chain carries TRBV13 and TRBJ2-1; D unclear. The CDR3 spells CASSLSDRSNEQFF. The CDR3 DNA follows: TGTGCCAGCAGCTTAAGCGATCGTTCCAATGAGCAGTTCTTC.